These 5 T cell receptor beta chains share one sample of origin, sequenced in a study of cytomegalovirus exposure and HLA in healthy donors. PCR used 60 Vbeta primers and 13 Jbeta primers. Data came from immunoSEQ multiplex PCR; TCRdb stores just in-frame clones and leaves some out. The sample lists 100,000 to 150,000 clones; 77% were seen once. Sample: PBMCs. The source of these receptors is a male donor in good health and CMV-seropositive.

The V call is TRBV28, the J call TRBJ2-1, with 10 bases identical to TRBD2. The CDR3 has 20 residues. The germline gives CDR1 MDHEN, CDR2 SYDVKM. The V segment lost 5 bases and the J segment 0 bases; nucleotides outside the gene matches: 16. CDR3 nucleotides: TGTGCCAGCAGTCCACTAAGGACTAGCGGCGCCGCTTTCTCCTACAATGAGCAGTTCTTC. Amino acid sequence: CASSPLRTSGAAFSYNEQFF.

This clone was observed a handful of times. The gene calls are TRBV6-5 and TRBJ2-7, with D possibly being TRBD1 (5 bases). The V gene's germline CDR1 is MNHEY and CDR2 SVGAGI. This CDR3 has 15 residues. V shed 0 bases and J shed 7 bases, with 16 bases lying between them. In DNA form, the CDR3 reads TGTGCCAGCAGTTACTCGTGGCAGGGTAGGCCGGAGCAGTACTTC. It codes for CASSYSWQGRPEQYF.

This clone was counted a few times. This sample includes further DNA sequences coding for the same CDR3. The V gene is TRBV5-6, the J gene TRBJ1-5; TRBD1 might be the D (5 bases). This CDR3 spans 14 amino acids. V lost 0 bases and J 4 bases, leaving 8 bases between the germline ends. The germline gives CDR1 SGHDT, CDR2 YYEEEE. The CDR3 DNA follows: TGTGCCAGCAGCTTGGGACAGCTTAATCAGCCCCAGCATTTT. Its translation: CASSLGQLNQPQHF.

The rearrangement uses TRBV10-3 and TRBJ1-5; the match to TRBD1 covers 8 bases. Germline V CDR1 and CDR2: ENHRY, SYGVKD. The CDR3 spans 13 residues. The ends lost 6 bases at V and 5 bases at J; junction bases unmatched: 3. The CDR3 is CAIRDREDQPQHF. CDR3 in DNA: TGTGCCATCAGGGACAGGGAGGATCAGCCCCAGCATTTT.

V and J are TRBV5-1 and TRBJ2-5; 7 bases fit TRBD1. This CDR3 has 13 residues. V trimming: 6 bases; J trimming: 1 base; junction bases outside the gene matches: 3. Germline V gene lookup returns CDR1 SGHRS and CDR2 YFSETQ. The CDR3 here is CASTRQGQETQYF. The CDR3 DNA follows: TGCGCCAGCACCAGACAGGGCCAAGAGACCCAGTACTTC.